One T cell receptor beta chain is described in this entry. Germline-derived CDR1 and CDR2 are MNHEY and SVGAGI. This CDR3 is built from 15 residues. Trimming removed 2 bases at V and 1 base at J, with 11 bases between. The entry originates in a study of blood T cell repertoires in COVID-19. Study-level information: In each case, the material was cDNA or gDNA derived from T cells, B-cell-depleted T cells, or PBMCs.

In the original analysis: Amplification from reference gene primers served as the basis for estimated nucleated cell counts. Assay used: immunoSEQ multiplex PCR; TCRdb lists only in-frame clones, some missing. The V and J calls and clone size were taken over from that table, and D and trimming were inferred from the DNA. The profile covers hundreds of thousands of clones, with about 84% appearing a single time and approximately 2.1% taken by the ten largest. This clonotype was obtained from a woman aged 50 to 60 who had recovered from COVID-19. Sequenced sample: PBMCs or T cells enriched from blood (not recorded which). The rearrangement uses TRBV6-5 and TRBJ2-5; D might be TRBD2 (5 bases). CDR3 region: CASSYHGDPQETQYF. In DNA form, the CDR3 reads TGTGCCAGCAGTTACCACGGGGATCCCCAAGAGACCCAGTACTTC.